These 2 T cell receptor beta chains originate from one sample sequenced in a study of human T cells and chemical hapten exposure. MiXCR, applied by TCRdb to the 5' RACE reads, yields one record per CDR3 protein. The data show tens of thousands of distinct CDR3 sequences, around a sixth seen once. Sequencing started from total RNA isolated from unfractionated whole blood. The source of these receptors is a female donor in good health.

This clonotype was found a few times. The V call is TRBV7-2, the J call TRBJ2-1, with D possibly TRBD1 on 6 matching bases. The ends were cut back, 5 bases at V and 3 bases at J, with 14 bases in the middle. CDR3 length: 15 amino acids. Germline assignment: CDR1 SGHTA and CDR2 FQGNSA. DNA of the CDR3: TGTGCCAGCAGCCCCTGGGGGCACTACTACAATGAGCAGTTCTTC. Translated: CASSPWGHYYNEQFF.

This clonotype was counted only a few times. The gene calls are TRBV7-6 and TRBJ2-1; 9 bases match TRBD2. Germline assignment: CDR1 SGHVS and CDR2 FNYEAQ. The CDR3 loop spans 15 amino acids. Losses at the gene ends were 5 bases for V and 6 bases for J; bases not matched to a gene: 8. CDR3: CASSDTGLASNEQFF. In DNA form, the CDR3 reads TGTGCCAGCAGCGATACAGGACTAGCGAGCAATGAGCAGTTCTTC.